The T cell receptor beta chain under discussion was sequenced for a study of blood T cell repertoires in COVID-19 (dated by TCRdb to 2019 to 2021). Turning to the overall study: Samples from collaborators originated in the United States, Italy and Spain and spanned both the acute and convalescent phases of COVID-19. The material from the prospective study consisted of cDNA or gDNA derived from T cells, B-cell-depleted T cells, or PBMCs. The dataset comprised deeply sampled blood TCRbeta repertoires from subjects exposed to, actively infected with, or recovered from COVID-19. The repertoires were made available in a free public database intended to serve as a resource for research on the immune response to SARS-CoV-2. The samples were drawn from two sources: the first 160 participants of the ongoing ImmuneRACE study, and 1,000 to 1,500 subjects contributed by 6 global collaborators. The sample metadata nearly always contained a de-identified subject ID, COVID-19 status, age in years and sex. Where HLA class I and class II types were available, the types were taken from metadata supplied by the sample provider, not from assay-based typing.

One collaborating source in Seattle enrolled patients during active infection and followed them longitudinally through the course of disease. Each collaborating institution followed its own protocols to collect whole blood in K2EDTA tubes. For TCRbeta analysis, collaborators shipped samples in one of three forms: frozen whole blood, isolated PBMCs, or DNA extracted from either of those sample types. About this clone: No cognate antigen has been identified for it. Base qualities are not at hand, and no much larger clone is one base apart.

V is cut by 3 bases and J by 7 bases, and the space between the germline ends is 7 bases. The CDR3 runs 11 amino acids, cysteine and phenylalanine included. The entry retains the CDR3 DNA only, 33 bases that are in frame from base 1. Sequences LNHDA (CDR1) and SQIVND (CDR2) are obtained from the germline V gene (reference sequence). Study-level results and caveats: The amount of clinical and demographic metadata varied by source and participant and was provided uncurated.

TCRbeta CDR3 regions were amplified from genomic DNA using the immunoSEQ Assay, a bias-controlled multiplex PCR. The study's own analysis went as follows. The number of nucleated cells in each sample was estimated from the amplification of reference gene primers within the assay. To quantify the absolute abundance of each unique TCRbeta CDR3 rearrangement, sequence reads were collapsed and filtered. For each sample, productive Simpson clonality was calculated as the square root of Simpson's diversity index over productive rearrangements. TCRdb re-hosts the immuneACCESS table, in-frame sequences only. Its copies lack some clones; in the studies checked, an unresolved V gene accounts for under half of them, and the cause for the rest is not known. That table supplies the V and J calls and clone size; D and trimming were determined from the DNA. The sample table lists under 350,000 clones, 90% of them with a count of one. Under 7% of the sample lies in the top ten.

The specimen sequenced was peripheral blood. The sequence joins TRBV19 to TRBJ2-7; confidence is insufficient to name the D gene. The clonotype originates from a woman aged 25 to 39 with COVID-19, enrolled during active disease. The DNA is as follows: TGTGCCAGTAGTATCGAGGCGGAGCAGTACTTC. This yields the protein CASSIEAEQYF.